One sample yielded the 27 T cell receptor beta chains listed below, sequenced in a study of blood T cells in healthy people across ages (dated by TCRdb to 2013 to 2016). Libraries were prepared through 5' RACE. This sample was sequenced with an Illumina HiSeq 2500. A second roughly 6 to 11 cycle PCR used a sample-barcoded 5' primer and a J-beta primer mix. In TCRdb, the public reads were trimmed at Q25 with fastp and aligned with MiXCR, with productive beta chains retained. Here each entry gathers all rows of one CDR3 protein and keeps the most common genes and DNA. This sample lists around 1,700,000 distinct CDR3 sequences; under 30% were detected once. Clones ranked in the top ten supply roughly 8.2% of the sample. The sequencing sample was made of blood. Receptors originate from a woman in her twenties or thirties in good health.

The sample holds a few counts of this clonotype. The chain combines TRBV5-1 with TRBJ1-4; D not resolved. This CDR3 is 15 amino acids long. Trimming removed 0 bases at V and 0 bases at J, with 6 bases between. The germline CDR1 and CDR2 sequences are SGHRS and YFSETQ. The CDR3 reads CASSLDGTTNEKLFF. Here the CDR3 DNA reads TGCGCCAGCAGCTTGGACGGAACAACTAATGAAAAACTGTTTTTT.

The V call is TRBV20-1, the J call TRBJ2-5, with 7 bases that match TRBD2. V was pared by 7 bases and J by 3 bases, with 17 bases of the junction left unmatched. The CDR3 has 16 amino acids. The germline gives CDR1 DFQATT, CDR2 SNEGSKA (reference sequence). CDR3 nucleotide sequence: TGCAGTGTTCCTCAGCCGGGACTAAATCTAAAAGAGACCCAGTACTTC. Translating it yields CSVPQPGLNLKETQYF.

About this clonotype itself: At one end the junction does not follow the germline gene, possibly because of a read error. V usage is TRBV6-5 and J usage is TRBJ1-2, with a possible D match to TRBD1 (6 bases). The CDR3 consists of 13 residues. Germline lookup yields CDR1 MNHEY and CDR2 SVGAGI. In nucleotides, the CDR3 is TGTGCCAGCAGTACCCGGGACATTAGGGGCTACGCCTTC. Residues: CASSTRDIRGYAF.

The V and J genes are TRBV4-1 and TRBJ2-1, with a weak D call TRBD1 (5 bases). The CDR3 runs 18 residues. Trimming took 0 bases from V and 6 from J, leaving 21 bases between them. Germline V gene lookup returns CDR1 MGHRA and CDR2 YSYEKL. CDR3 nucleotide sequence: TGCGCCAGCAGCCAAGATCGGCTTGACAGTGGGGCAAGCAATGAGCAGTTCTTC. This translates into CASSQDRLDSGASNEQFF.

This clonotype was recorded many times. The CDR3 sequence: CASRRALGKETQYF. As DNA, the CDR3 is TGTGCCAGCAGGAGGGCCCTAGGTAAAGAGACCCAGTACTTC. V gene TRBV12-3 or TRBV12-4 combines with J gene TRBJ2-5; a possible D gene is TRBD2 (5 bases). The V end lost 6 bases, the J end lost 3 bases, and 14 bases lay between the germline ends. This CDR3 region has 14 residues.

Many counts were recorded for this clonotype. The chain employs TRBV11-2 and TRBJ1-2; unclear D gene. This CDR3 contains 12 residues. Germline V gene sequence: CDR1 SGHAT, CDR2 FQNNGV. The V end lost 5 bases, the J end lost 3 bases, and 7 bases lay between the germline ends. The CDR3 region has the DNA TGTGCCAGCAGCCGACGGGACTATGGCTACACCTTC. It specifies CASSRRDYGYTF. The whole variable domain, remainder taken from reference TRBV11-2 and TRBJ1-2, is EAGVAQSPRYKIIEKRQSVAFWCNPISGHATLYWYQQILGQGPKLLIQFQNNGVVDDSQLPKDRFSAERLKGVDSTLKIQPAKLEDSAVYLCASSRRDYGYTFGSGTRLTVV.

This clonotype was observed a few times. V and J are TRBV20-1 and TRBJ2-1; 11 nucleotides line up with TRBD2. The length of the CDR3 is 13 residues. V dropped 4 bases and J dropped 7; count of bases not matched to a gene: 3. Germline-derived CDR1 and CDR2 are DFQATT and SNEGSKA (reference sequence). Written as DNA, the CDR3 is TGCAGTGCTAAACTAGCGGGAGTAAATGAGCAGTTCTTC. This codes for CSAKLAGVNEQFF.

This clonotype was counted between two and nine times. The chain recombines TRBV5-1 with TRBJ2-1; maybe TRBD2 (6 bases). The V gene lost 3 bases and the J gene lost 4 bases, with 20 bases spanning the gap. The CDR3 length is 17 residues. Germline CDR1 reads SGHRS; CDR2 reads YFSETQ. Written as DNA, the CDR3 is TGCGCCAGCAGCTCCGCGGGACCAGGGCTTTCTTACAATGAGCAGTTCTTC. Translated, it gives CASSSAGPGLSYNEQFF.

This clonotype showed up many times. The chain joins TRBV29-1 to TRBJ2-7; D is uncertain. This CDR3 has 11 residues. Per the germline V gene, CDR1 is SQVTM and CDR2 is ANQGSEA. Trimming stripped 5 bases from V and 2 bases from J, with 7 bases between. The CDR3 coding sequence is TGCAGCGTTCAGGTCGCCTACGAGCAGTACTTC. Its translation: CSVQVAYEQYF.

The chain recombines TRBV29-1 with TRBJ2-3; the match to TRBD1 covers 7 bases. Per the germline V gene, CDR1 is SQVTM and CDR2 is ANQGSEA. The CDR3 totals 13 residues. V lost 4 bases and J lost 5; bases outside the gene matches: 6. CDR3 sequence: CSVARGRGDTQYF. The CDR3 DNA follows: TGCAGCGTTGCGAGGGGGCGCGGAGATACGCAGTATTTT.

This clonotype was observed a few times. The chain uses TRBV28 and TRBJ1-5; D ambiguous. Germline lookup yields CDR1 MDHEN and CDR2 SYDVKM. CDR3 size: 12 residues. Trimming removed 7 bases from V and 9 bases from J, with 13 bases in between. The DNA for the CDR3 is TGTGCCAGCATCAGCAGTCAGCCGCCCCAGCATTTT. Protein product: CASISSQPPQHF.

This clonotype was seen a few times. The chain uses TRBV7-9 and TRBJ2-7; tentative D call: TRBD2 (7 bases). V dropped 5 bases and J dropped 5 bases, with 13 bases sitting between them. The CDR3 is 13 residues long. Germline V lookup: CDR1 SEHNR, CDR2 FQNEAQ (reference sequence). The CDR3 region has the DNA TGTGCCAGCAGCGCAGAGGGGGGGCACGAGCAGTACTTC. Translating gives CASSAEGGHEQYF.

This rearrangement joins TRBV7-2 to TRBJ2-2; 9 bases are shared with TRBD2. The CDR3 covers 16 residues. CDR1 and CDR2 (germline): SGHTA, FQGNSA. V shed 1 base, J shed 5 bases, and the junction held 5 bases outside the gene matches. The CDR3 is CASSLVGGLATGELFF. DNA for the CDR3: TGTGCCAGCAGCTTAGTTGGGGGACTAGCTACCGGGGAGCTGTTTTTT.

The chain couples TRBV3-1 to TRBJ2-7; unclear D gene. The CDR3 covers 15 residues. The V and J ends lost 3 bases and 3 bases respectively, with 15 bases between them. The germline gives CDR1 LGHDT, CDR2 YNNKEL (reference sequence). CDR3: CASSQVRRAHYEQYF. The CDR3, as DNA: TGTGCCAGCAGCCAGGTCCGGAGAGCCCACTACGAGCAGTACTTC.

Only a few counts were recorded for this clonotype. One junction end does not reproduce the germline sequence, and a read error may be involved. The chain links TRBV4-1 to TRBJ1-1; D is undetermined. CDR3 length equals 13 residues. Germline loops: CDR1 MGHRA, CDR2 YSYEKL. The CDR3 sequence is CSSSRETVTEAFF. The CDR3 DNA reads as TGCTCCAGCAGCCGGGAAACGGTCACTGAAGCTTTCTTT.

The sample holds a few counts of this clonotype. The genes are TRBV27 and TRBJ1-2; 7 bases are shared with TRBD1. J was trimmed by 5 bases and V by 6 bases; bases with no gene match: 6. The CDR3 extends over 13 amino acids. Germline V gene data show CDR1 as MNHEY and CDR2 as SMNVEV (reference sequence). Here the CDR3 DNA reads TGTGCCAGCAGACAAACAGGGGAATATGGCTACACCTTC. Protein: CASRQTGEYGYTF.

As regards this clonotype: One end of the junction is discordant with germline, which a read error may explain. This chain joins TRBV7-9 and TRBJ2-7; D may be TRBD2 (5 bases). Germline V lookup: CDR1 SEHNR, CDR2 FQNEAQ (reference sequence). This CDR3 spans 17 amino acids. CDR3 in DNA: TGTGCCAACAGCCGGCTAGAGGGTCGCCTGAGGGTCTACGAGCAGTACTTC. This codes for CANSRLEGRLRVYEQYF. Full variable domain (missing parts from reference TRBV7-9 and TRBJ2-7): DTGVSQNPRHKITKRGQNVTFRCDPISEHNRLYWYRQTLGQGPEFLTYFQNEAQLEKSRLLSDRFSAERPKGSFSTLEIQRTEQGDSAMYLCANSRLEGRLRVYEQYFGPGTRLTVT.

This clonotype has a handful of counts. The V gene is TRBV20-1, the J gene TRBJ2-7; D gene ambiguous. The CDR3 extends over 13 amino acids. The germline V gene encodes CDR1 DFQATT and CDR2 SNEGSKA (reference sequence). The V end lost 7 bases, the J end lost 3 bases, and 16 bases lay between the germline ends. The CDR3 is CSGTVGKIYEQYF. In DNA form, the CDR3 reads TGCAGTGGCACGGTGGGGAAGATCTACGAGCAGTACTTC.

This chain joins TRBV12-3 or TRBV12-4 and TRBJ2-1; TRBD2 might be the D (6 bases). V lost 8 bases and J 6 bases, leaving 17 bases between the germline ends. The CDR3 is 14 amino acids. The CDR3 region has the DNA TGTGCCAGCGTCAACCGGGACTCTTCCAATGAGCAGTTCTTC. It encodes CASVNRDSSNEQFF.

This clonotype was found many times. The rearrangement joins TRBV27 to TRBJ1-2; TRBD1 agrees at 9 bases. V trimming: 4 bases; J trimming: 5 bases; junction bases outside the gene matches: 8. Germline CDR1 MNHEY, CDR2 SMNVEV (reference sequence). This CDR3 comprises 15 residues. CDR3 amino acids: CASSSTGGTEYGYTF. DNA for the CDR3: TGTGCCAGCAGTTCGACAGGGGGTACCGAATATGGCTACACCTTC.

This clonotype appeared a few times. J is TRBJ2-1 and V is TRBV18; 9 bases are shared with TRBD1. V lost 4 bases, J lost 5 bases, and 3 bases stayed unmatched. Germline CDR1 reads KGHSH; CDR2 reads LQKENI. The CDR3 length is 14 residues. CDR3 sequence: CASSQGQGHNEQFF. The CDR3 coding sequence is TGTGCCAGCTCACAGGGACAGGGCCACAATGAGCAGTTCTTC. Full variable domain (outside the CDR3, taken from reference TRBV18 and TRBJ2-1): NAGVMQNPRHLVRRRGQEARLRCSPMKGHSHVYWYRQLPEEGLKFMVYLQKENIIDESGMPKERFSAEFPKEGPSILRIQQVVRGDSAAYFCASSQGQGHNEQFFGPGTRLTVL.

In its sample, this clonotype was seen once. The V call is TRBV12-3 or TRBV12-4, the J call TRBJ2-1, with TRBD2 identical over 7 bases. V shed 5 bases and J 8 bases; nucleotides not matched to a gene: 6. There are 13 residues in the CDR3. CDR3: CASSIHSGYEQFF. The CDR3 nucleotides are TGTGCCAGCAGTATCCATAGCGGGTATGAGCAGTTCTTC.

CDR3 bases: TGTGCCAGCAGTTTTTCGGTTCCCGGGACCAACGTCCTGACTTTC. Protein sequence: CASSFSVPGTNVLTF. The chain joins TRBV12-3 or TRBV12-4 to TRBJ2-6; D is perhaps TRBD2 (5 bases). The V and J ends lost 3 bases and 8 bases respectively, with 14 bases between them. This CDR3 is built from 15 residues.

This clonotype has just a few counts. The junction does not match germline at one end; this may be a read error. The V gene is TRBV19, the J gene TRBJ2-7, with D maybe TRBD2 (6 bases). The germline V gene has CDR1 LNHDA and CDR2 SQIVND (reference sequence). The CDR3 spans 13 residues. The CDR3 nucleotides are TGTGCCAGCAGTACGCACGGGGGCTACGAGCAGTACTTC. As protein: CASSTHGGYEQYF.

The CDR3 loop reads CSARVSSNNYGYTF. The CDR3 coding sequence is TGCAGTGCTAGAGTGAGCAGCAATAACTATGGCTACACCTTC. The rearrangement joins TRBV20-1 to TRBJ1-2; D is unclear. The CDR3 runs 14 residues. Germline CDR1 is DFQATT and CDR2 is SNEGSKA (reference sequence). V lost 1 base and J 1 base, leaving 10 bases between the germline ends.

CDR3 loop: CASSEIPSTGKGDEQFF. The CDR3 DNA reads TGTGCCAGCAGTGAAATCCCCTCAACAGGGAAAGGAGATGAGCAGTTCTTC. The V gene is TRBV25-1, the J gene TRBJ2-1; TRBD1 is a possible D gene (6 bases). The CDR3 covers 17 residues. Trimming removed 2 bases from V and 8 bases from J, with 22 bases in between. Germline V gene data show CDR1 as MGHDK and CDR2 as SYGVNS. Full variable domain (missing parts from reference TRBV25-1 and TRBJ2-1): EADIYQTPRYLVIGTGKKITLECSQTMGHDKMYWYQQDPGMELHLIHYSYGVNSTEKGDLSSESTVSRIRTEHFPLTLESARPSHTSQYLCASSEIPSTGKGDEQFFGPGTRLTVL.

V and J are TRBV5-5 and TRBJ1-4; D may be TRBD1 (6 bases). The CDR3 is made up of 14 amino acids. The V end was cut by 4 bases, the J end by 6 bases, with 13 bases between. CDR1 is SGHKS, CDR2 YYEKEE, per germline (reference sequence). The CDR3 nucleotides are TGTGCCAGCAGCAAGAGGGAGGGGGATGAAAAACTGTTTTTT. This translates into CASSKREGDEKLFF.